Each of the 8 T cell receptor beta chains below was sequenced from the same sample in a study of cytomegalovirus exposure and HLA in healthy donors. A multiplex PCR was run with 60 Vbeta primers and 13 Jbeta primers. Using immunoSEQ multiplex PCR, the repertoire was profiled, and TCRdb retains in-frame clones only, with some absent. The data contain more than 110,000 clones, more than 60% of them singletons. The material sequenced was PBMCs. These receptors came from a male donor in good health and CMV-seronegative.

The sample holds a few counts of this clone. This chain links TRBV7-3 with TRBJ1-1; the D is unclear. Trimming stripped 2 bases from V and 4 bases from J, with 5 bases between. Germline CDR1 reads SGHTA; CDR2 reads FQGTGA. This CDR3 contains 12 residues. CDR3 nucleotides: TGTGCCAGCAGCTTACAAGCCACTGAAGCTTTCTTT. It codes for CASSLQATEAFF.

The chain uses TRBV7-2 and TRBJ1-5; TRBD1 matches 8 bases. V shed 4 bases and J 5 bases; nucleotides not matched to a gene: 13. Germline assignment: CDR1 SGHTA and CDR2 FQGNSA. This CDR3 contains 17 residues. CDR3 sequence reads: CASSSHLLDRGDQPQHF. CDR3 coding DNA: TGTGCCAGCAGCTCGCACCTCCTCGACAGGGGAGATCAGCCCCAGCATTTT.

The chain has TRBV7-3 and TRBJ1-1; D is undetermined. Germline loops: CDR1 SGHTA, CDR2 FQGTGA. This CDR3 region has 13 residues. Trimming removed 5 bases at V and 1 base at J, with 8 bases between. CDR3 nucleotide sequence: TGTGCCAGCAGCAACCTCAGGAACACTGAAGCTTTCTTT. This codes for CASSNLRNTEAFF.

This chain links TRBV7-3 with TRBJ2-3; 8 bases map to TRBD2. V lost 2 bases and J lost 0; bases outside the gene matches: 4. Germline V gene sequence: CDR1 SGHTA, CDR2 FQGTGA. The CDR3 consists of 16 residues. The CDR3 loop is CASSLGSGGSTDTQYF. The CDR3 nucleotides are TGTGCCAGCAGCTTAGGGAGCGGGGGAAGCACAGATACGCAGTATTTT.

The chain is built from TRBV5-1 and TRBJ2-7; TRBD1 might be the D (5 bases). CDR3 length: 14 amino acids. Trimming cost V 0 bases and J 2 bases, with 9 bases left between them. From germline, CDR1 is SGHRS and CDR2 YFSETQ. The chain's CDR3 is CASSLVDSPYEQYF. In DNA form, the CDR3 reads TGCGCCAGCAGCTTGGTTGACAGCCCCTACGAGCAGTACTTC. The entire variable domain, with the rest obtained from reference TRBV5-1 and TRBJ2-7, is as follows: KAGVTQTPRYLIKTRGQQVTLSCSPISGHRSVSWYQQTPGQGLQFLFEYFSETQRNKGNFPGRFSGRQFSNSRSEMNVSTLELGDSALYLCASSLVDSPYEQYFGPGTRLTVT.

This sequence joins TRBV5-4 and TRBJ1-2; tentative D call: TRBD1 (5 bases). There are 13 residues in the CDR3. Germline assignment: CDR1 SGHNT and CDR2 YYREEE (reference sequence). V lost 2 bases and J 3 bases, leaving 8 bases between the germline ends. In DNA, the CDR3 is TGTGCCAGCAGCTTAGGGGAGGACTATGGCTACACCTTC. Encoded protein: CASSLGEDYGYTF.

V is TRBV6-5 and J is TRBJ1-1, with D uncertain. Germline CDR1 MNHEY, CDR2 SVGAGI. The CDR3 has 12 residues. Trimming cost V 2 bases and J 3 bases, with 4 bases left between them. The CDR3 DNA is TGTGCCAGCAGTTACGGAGACACTGAAGCTTTCTTT. This sequence encodes CASSYGDTEAFF.

This sequence joins TRBV7-9 and TRBJ2-3; 9 bases agree with TRBD2. Germline trimming cut 6 bases from V and 4 bases from J; bases unmatched to any gene: 11. CDR1 and CDR2 (germline): SEHNR, FQNEAQ (reference sequence). CDR3 length equals 16 residues. Here the CDR3 DNA reads TGTGCCAGCAGAATAGGTAGCGGGGGCTTCCCAGATACGCAGTATTTT. Protein sequence: CASRIGSGGFPDTQYF.